This T cell receptor beta chain is drawn from a study of cytomegalovirus exposure and HLA in healthy donors. Overall study results and limits: A further, later analysis showed that HLA-associated TCR beta chains (compared with equally common others) were more clonally expanded. In an earlier analysis, productive rearrangement rates for most beta V segments clustered near 87% or 30%.

Details on this clone: Its antigen is unknown. This CDR3 is also generated by other DNA sequences in the sample.

The donors (healthy individuals) were bone marrow donors. PCR involved 60 Vbeta and 13 Jbeta primers. Original methodology: Approximately 12 million of the 80 million or so unique TCR beta chains counted in a later analysis were shared. Profiling relied on immunoSEQ multiplex PCR, and the TCRdb table lists in-frame clones only, not all of them. The V and J calls and clone size were taken over from that table, and D and trimming were inferred from the DNA. The sample lists about 150,000 clones, 70% to 90% seen once, with 4.8% in the top ten. The sequencing input was PBMCs. This TCR derives from a girl aged 5-17 years in good health and CMV-seropositive.

CDR3 residues: CASSMRAEDRESGTEAFF. The CDR3 bases are TGTGCCAGTAGTATGAGGGCGGAGGACAGGGAAAGTGGAACTGAAGCTTTCTTT. This rearrangement joins TRBV19 to TRBJ1-1; 8 nucleotides line up with TRBD1. Trimming at V came to 3 bases and at J to 5 bases, leaving 17 bases not matched to a gene. CDR3 length: 18 residues. CDR1 is LNHDA and CDR2 is SQIVND in the germline V gene (reference sequence).